The 9 T cell receptor beta chains in this list originate from one sample, sequenced in a study of blood T cell repertoires in COVID-19. Sequencing was performed with immunoSEQ multiplex PCR; in TCRdb, only in-frame clones are kept and a portion is missing. The data contain around 220,000 clones, around nine tenths of them singletons. The specimen sequenced was peripheral blood. The receptors derive from a woman aged 40 to 49 who had recovered from COVID-19.

V is TRBV15 and J is TRBJ1-6, with 9 nucleotides matching TRBD1. V was clipped by 1 base and J by 9 bases; unmatched bases: 7. The germline gives CDR1 LNHNV, CDR2 YYDKDF (reference sequence). The CDR3 has 16 residues. The CDR3 loop is CATSRGDRGNSSPLHF. In DNA form, the CDR3 reads TGTGCCACCAGCAGAGGAGACAGGGGGAATAGTTCACCCCTCCACTTT.

This rearrangement joins TRBV7-3 to TRBJ2-2; 7 bases match TRBD1. V lost 5 bases, J lost 1 base, and 7 bases stayed unmatched. Germline-derived CDR1 and CDR2 are SGHTA and FQGTGA. This CDR3 has 16 amino acids. The CDR3 coding sequence is TGTGCCAGCAGCCCGGGGACAGATTGGAACACCGGGGAGCTGTTTTTT. Translated: CASSPGTDWNTGELFF. The full variable domain, rest sourced from reference TRBV7-3 and TRBJ2-2, is GAGVSQTPSNKVTEKGKYVELRCDPISGHTALYWYRQSLGQGPEFLIYFQGTGAADDSGLPNDRFFAVRPEGSVSTLKIQRTERGDSAVYLCASSPGTDWNTGELFFGEGSRLTVL.

This chain connects TRBV18 to TRBJ1-2, with 9 positions matching TRBD1. The junction had 9 bases not matched to a gene; V was cut back by 3 bases and J by 7 bases. Germline V lookup: CDR1 KGHSH, CDR2 LQKENI. The CDR3 loop spans 15 amino acids. The DNA for the CDR3 is TGTGCCAGCTCACCCTCGGGACAGGGTCTCTCTGGCTACACCTTC. It translates to CASSPSGQGLSGYTF.

This chain links TRBV3-1 (or the pseudogene TRBV3-2) with TRBJ2-6; TRBD2 might be the D (7 bases). Germline assignment: CDR1 LGHDT and CDR2 YNNKEL (reference sequence). Trimming removed 4 bases from V and 7 bases from J, with 11 bases in between. This CDR3 spans 14 amino acids. As DNA, the CDR3 is TGTGCCAGCAGCCCGAGGGGGGGCGCCAACGTCCTGACTTTC. As protein: CASSPRGGANVLTF.

The V call is TRBV9, the J call TRBJ2-7, with 11 bases lining up with TRBD1. Germline V gene data show CDR1 as SGDLS and CDR2 as YYNGEE. This CDR3 comprises 15 residues. V was pared by 2 bases and J by 9 bases, with 10 bases of the junction left unmatched. For the CDR3, the DNA is TGTGCCAGCAGCGTCGGGACAGGGGGGTCTAGAGTGCAGTACTTC. Amino acid sequence: CASSVGTGGSRVQYF.

The chain combines TRBV7-6 with TRBJ2-3, with D hard to call. Trimming left V 1 base short and J 2 bases short, with 4 bases between. There are 13 residues in the CDR3. CDR1 and CDR2 (germline): SGHVS, FNYEAQ. In DNA, the CDR3 is TGTGCCAGCAGCTTAGGACTCACAGATACGCAGTATTTT. Translation: CASSLGLTDTQYF.

The J gene is TRBJ1-5, the V gene TRBV19; 7 bases are a match to TRBD1. The CDR3 runs 16 residues. The J segment lost 3 bases and the V segment lost 3 bases, leaving 8 bases of the junction unmatched. Germline V gene sequence: CDR1 LNHDA, CDR2 SQIVND (reference sequence). CDR3 loop: CASSIGAGGPNQPQHF. The CDR3 region has the DNA TGTGCCAGTAGTATTGGGGCAGGGGGGCCCAATCAGCCCCAGCATTTT.

The chain joins TRBV9 to TRBJ2-1; 7 positions match TRBD2. The CDR3 covers 15 residues. Germline lookup yields CDR1 SGDLS and CDR2 YYNGEE. J gave up 3 bases and V 4 bases, and 7 bases lay outside the gene matches. The CDR3 here is CASSQGTTNYNEQFF. The CDR3 DNA follows: TGTGCCAGCAGCCAAGGGACTACAAACTACAATGAGCAGTTCTTC.

The rearrangement uses TRBV7-8 and TRBJ2-7, with 8 bases aligning to TRBD2. Germline CDR1 and CDR2: SGHVS and FQNEAQ. The CDR3 spans 15 residues. Trimming took 4 bases from V and 2 from J; bases not matched to a gene: 7. CDR3: CASSSREGMAYEQYF. Here the CDR3 DNA reads TGTGCCAGCAGCTCCCGGGAGGGAATGGCCTACGAGCAGTACTTC.